Below, one T cell receptor beta chain is given with its context. These data originate in a study of T cell responses to AZD1222 COVID-19 vaccine. This CDR3 is built from 14 residues. J gave up 4 bases and V 3 bases, and 2 bases lay outside the gene matches. Germline-derived CDR1 and CDR2 are SGHNT and YYREEE (reference sequence). Sequencing was performed with immunoSEQ multiplex PCR; in TCRdb, only in-frame clones are kept and a portion is missing. The table has tens of thousands of clones, 85% seen once. The specimen comprised peripheral blood, sampled on day 0 of AZD1222 vaccination. The rearrangement joins TRBV5-4 to TRBJ1-3, with 9 bases lining up with TRBD1. The source is an adult in good health. CDR3 amino acids: CASSSGTGGNTIYF. As DNA, the CDR3 is TGTGCCAGCAGCTCAGGGACAGGGGGAAACACCATATATTTT.